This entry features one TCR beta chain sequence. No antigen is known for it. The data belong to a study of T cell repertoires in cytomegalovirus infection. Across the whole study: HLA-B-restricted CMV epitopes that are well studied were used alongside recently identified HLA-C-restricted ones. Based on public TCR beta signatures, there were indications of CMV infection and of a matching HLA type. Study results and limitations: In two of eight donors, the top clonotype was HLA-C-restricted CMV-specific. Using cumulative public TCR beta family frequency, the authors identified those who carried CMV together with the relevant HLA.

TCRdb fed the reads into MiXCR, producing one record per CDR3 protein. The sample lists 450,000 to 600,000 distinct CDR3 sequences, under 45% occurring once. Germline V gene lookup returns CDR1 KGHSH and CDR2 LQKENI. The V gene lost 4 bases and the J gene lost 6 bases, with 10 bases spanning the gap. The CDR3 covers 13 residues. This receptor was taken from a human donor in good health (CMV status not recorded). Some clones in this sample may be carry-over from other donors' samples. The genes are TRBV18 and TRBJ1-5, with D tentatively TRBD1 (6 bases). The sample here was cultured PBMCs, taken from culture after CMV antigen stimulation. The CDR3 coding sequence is TGTGCCAGCTCACAGGACAGCTCTCAGCCCCAGCATTTT. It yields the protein CASSQDSSQPQHF.